The next 30 T cell receptor beta chains were all read from a single sample in a study of post-analysis software for immune sequencing data. Antigens for these TCRs are unknown. Prepared libraries of TCR beta cDNA carried unique molecular identifiers. One entry per CDR3 protein results from TCRdb running MiXCR on the PCR reads. The repertoire holds about 180,000 distinct CDR3 sequences, roughly 30% seen once, with approximately 1.5% in the top ten. Study-level findings and limits: The five TRBV segments detected at higher frequency in patients than in controls included TRBV5-6, TRBV5-1 and TRBV20-1.

What was sequenced was blood. Source of these receptors: a girl aged 5-17 years with multiple sclerosis.

This clonotype was recorded a few times. The chain joins TRBV5-1 to TRBJ1-2, with TRBD1 as a possible D gene (5 bases). This CDR3 has 14 amino acids. Trimming shortened V by 0 bases and J by 2 bases, and 8 bases separated the two germline ends. Looked up from germline, CDR1 is SGHRS and CDR2 is YFSETQ. In DNA form, the CDR3 reads TGCGCCAGCAGCTTGGAGGGGCACAACTATGGCTACACCTTC. Encoded protein: CASSLEGHNYGYTF. Filled out from reference TRBV5-1 and TRBJ1-2, the complete variable domain reads KAGVTQTPRYLIKTRGQQVTLSCSPISGHRSVSWYQQTPGQGLQFLFEYFSETQRNKGNFPGRFSGRQFSNSRSEMNVSTLELGDSALYLCASSLEGHNYGYTFGSGTRLTVV.

The chain carries TRBV6-1 and TRBJ2-7; D remains ambiguous. Between the trimmed V and J ends, which lost 3 bases and 7 bases, there was a span of 19 bases. The CDR3 has 15 amino acids. Germline V gene sequence: CDR1 MNHNS, CDR2 SASEGT. CDR3 sequence (DNA): TGTGCCAGCAGTGATCGGTACGCTAGTGGTGATGAGCAGTACTTC. It codes for CASSDRYASGDEQYF.

This clonotype was seen at least ten times. The chain employs TRBV20-1 and TRBJ2-3; 13 nucleotides match TRBD2. Germline V gene sequence: CDR1 DFQATT, CDR2 SNEGSKA (reference sequence). Losses at the gene ends were 1 base for V and 0 bases for J; bases not matched to a gene: 4. The length of the CDR3 is 17 residues. The CDR3 loop reads CSARGLAGGPSTDTQYF. The CDR3 DNA follows: TGCAGTGCTAGAGGACTAGCGGGAGGCCCTAGCACAGATACGCAGTATTTT.

This clonotype was counted ten times or more. The V gene is TRBV4-1, the J gene TRBJ2-3; TRBD2 matches 13 bases. Unmatched junction bases numbered 12, after V lost 6 bases and J lost 0 bases. The germline CDR1 and CDR2 sequences are MGHRA and YSYEKL. CDR3 length: 19 residues. The CDR3 reads CASSPDRTSGGSSTDTQYF. CDR3 DNA sequence: TGCGCCAGCAGTCCGGACCGGACTAGCGGGGGCTCTAGCACAGATACGCAGTATTTT.

This clonotype was counted ten times or more. The chain joins TRBV7-3 to TRBJ2-7; 14 positions match TRBD2. Germline CDR1 and CDR2: SGHTA and FQGTGA. There are 15 residues in the CDR3. Losses at the gene ends were 5 bases for V and 6 bases for J; bases not matched to a gene: 6. CDR3 DNA sequence: TGTGCCAGCAGCCCGGGGACTAGCGGGAGTAGCGAGCAGTACTTC. Its translation: CASSPGTSGSSEQYF.

The sample holds many counts of this clonotype. This chain uses TRBV29-1 with TRBJ2-1, with 8 bases identical to TRBD2. The V gene's germline CDR1 is SQVTM and CDR2 ANQGSEA. CDR3 length: 14 amino acids. The trim removed 3 bases at V and 6 bases at J, leaving 7 bases unmatched. The CDR3 DNA follows: TGCAGCGTTGATTTCGGGAGGGCCATCAATGAGCAGTTCTTC. Amino acid sequence: CSVDFGRAINEQFF.

The CDR3 bases are TGTGCCAGCAGTTACCGCCAAACAGGGTTCGGCTACACCTTC. Protein sequence: CASSYRQTGFGYTF. The chain is built from TRBV6-2 or TRBV6-3 and TRBJ1-2, with D tentatively TRBD1 (6 bases). This CDR3 has 14 residues. Germline V lookup: CDR1 MNHEY, CDR2 SVGEGT. The V and J ends lost 2 bases and 8 bases respectively, with 15 bases between them.

This clonotype was recorded many times. This rearrangement joins TRBV29-1 to TRBJ2-5; D might be TRBD2 (5 bases). The length of the CDR3 is 14 residues. V lost 4 bases and J lost 2, with 14 bases in between. Germline V gene data show CDR1 as SQVTM and CDR2 as ANQGSEA. The CDR3 loop is CSVAGMAEQETQYF. In nucleotides, the CDR3 is TGCAGCGTTGCGGGAATGGCTGAACAAGAGACCCAGTACTTC.

This clonotype was seen a single time. It may be a read error: a sequence one base away is much more abundant. V usage is TRBV10-3 and J usage is TRBJ2-7; TRBD2 might be the D (5 bases). Deletions cut 8 bases from V and 3 bases from J, with 17 bases between. Per germline, CDR1 ENHRY and CDR2 SYGVKD. There are 14 residues in the CDR3. The CDR3 DNA reads TGTGCCATCGCTGGATGGGCAGAGGGCTACGAGCAGTACTTC. Protein sequence: CAIAGWAEGYEQYF.

This clonotype occurred a few times. This may be a read error, as it is one base from a much larger clone. The V gene is TRBV29-1, the J gene TRBJ2-7, with 7 bases lining up with TRBD2. The CDR3 extends over 14 amino acids. From germline, CDR1 is SQVTM and CDR2 ANQGSEA. The trim removed 5 bases at V and 1 base at J, leaving 8 bases unmatched. The CDR3 here is CSVRREGGSYEQYF. The CDR3 DNA sequence: TGCAGCGTTAGAAGGGAGGGTGGGTCCTACGAGCAGTACTTC.

This clonotype was seen ten or more times. CDR3 residues: CSASVPWGAGSYEQYF. CDR3 DNA: TGCAGTGCTAGTGTCCCCTGGGGAGCTGGGTCCTACGAGCAGTACTTC. The genes are TRBV20-1 and TRBJ2-7; possibly TRBD2 for D (5 bases). The V gene's germline CDR1 is DFQATT and CDR2 SNEGSKA (reference sequence). The CDR3 is made up of 16 amino acids. V gave up 3 bases and J gave up 1 base, with 19 bases separating them.

In its sample, this clonotype was seen many times. This chain uses TRBV7-8 with TRBJ2-7; D might be TRBD1 or TRBD2, each matching 6 bases. The germline V and J ends were trimmed by 4 bases and 7 bases, with 14 bases remaining between them. This CDR3 comprises 13 residues. Germline V gives CDR1 SGHVS, CDR2 FQNEAQ. This chain's CDR3 is CASSSDRGGEQYF. The CDR3 DNA follows: TGTGCCAGCAGCTCCGATCGAGGGGGGGAGCAGTACTTC.

As regards this clonotype: Given a much more abundant clone one base away, this may be a read error. This chain uses TRBV11-2 with TRBJ2-5, with D possibly being TRBD2 (6 bases). The CDR3 has 13 amino acids. V was trimmed by 8 bases and J by 11 bases, leaving 21 bases between them. CDR1 is SGHAT, CDR2 FQNNGV, per germline. In DNA form, the CDR3 reads TGTGCCAGCCGGCGGGGTTCCTACAATGAGCAGTACTTC. Translated: CASRRGSYNEQYF. Supplemented by reference TRBV11-2 and TRBJ2-5, the full variable domain reads EAGVAQSPRYKIIEKRQSVAFWCNPISGHATLYWYQQILGQGPKLLIQFQNNGVVDDSQLPKDRFSAERLKGVDSTLKIQPAKLEDSAVYLCASRRGSYNEQYFGPGTRLLVL.

This clonotype has just a few counts. The V gene is TRBV6-6, the J gene TRBJ1-6, with 10 bases fitting TRBD1. CDR1 MNHNY and CDR2 SVGAGI come from the germline V gene (reference sequence). V was clipped by 6 bases and J by 9 bases; unmatched bases: 14. This CDR3 has 17 amino acids. CDR3 protein: CASRYTGTGVVVSPLHF. In DNA form, the CDR3 reads TGTGCCAGCAGGTACACCGGGACAGGGGTCGTGGTTTCACCCCTCCACTTT.

This clonotype occurred many times. The V and J genes are TRBV27 and TRBJ1-2; TRBD1 agrees at 11 bases. The CDR3 contains 16 residues. Germline CDR1 MNHEY, CDR2 SMNVEV (reference sequence). V trimming: 6 bases; J trimming: 4 bases; junction bases outside the gene matches: 10. The CDR3 loop is CASSRAGQGDFYGYTF. The CDR3 nucleotides are TGTGCCAGCAGCCGCGCGGGACAGGGGGATTTCTATGGCTACACCTTC.

The chain has TRBV10-3 and TRBJ1-1; D possibly corresponds to TRBD1 (6 bases). Germline-derived CDR1 and CDR2 are ENHRY and SYGVKD. The CDR3 contains 14 residues. V lost 5 bases, J lost 3 bases, and 13 bases lay in between. CDR3: CAISFQGLDTEAFF. DNA for the CDR3: TGTGCCATCAGTTTTCAGGGGCTAGACACTGAAGCTTTCTTT.

The chain uses TRBV7-8 and TRBJ1-4; unclear D gene. Germline-derived CDR1 and CDR2 are SGHVS and FQNEAQ. The V gene lost 1 base and the J gene lost 8 bases, with 11 bases spanning the gap. The CDR3 spans 14 residues. In DNA form, the CDR3 reads TGTGCCAGCAGCTTAGGGCTTAAAGAAGAAAAACTGTTTTTT. This gives the protein CASSLGLKEEKLFF.

Comments on this clonotype: A much larger clone lies a single base off, so this may be a read error. The chain combines TRBV5-1 with TRBJ2-1; possibly TRBD1 for D (6 bases). The closer fit of TRBJ2-7 to the DNA end suggests the J call may be wrong. This CDR3 comprises 14 residues. Per germline, CDR1 SGHRS and CDR2 YFSETQ. The CDR3: CASRSGDPYNEQYF. The CDR3 coding sequence is TGCGCCAGCAGGTCAGGGGACCCGTACAATGAGCAGTACTTC.

This rearrangement joins TRBV20-1 to TRBJ2-1; 9 bases are a match to TRBD1. Germline CDR1 DFQATT, CDR2 SNEGSKA (reference sequence). V lost 5 bases to trimming and J lost 15 bases; unmatched junction nucleotides: 8. The CDR3 sequence is 11 residues long. The CDR3 DNA is TGCAGTGCTGACGATGGACAGGGGATGTTCTTC. Encoded protein: CSADDGQGMFF.

The rearrangement joins TRBV7-9 to TRBJ2-3; 7 bases map to TRBD1. CDR3 size: 17 residues. V was pared by 4 bases and J by 2 bases, with 12 bases of the junction left unmatched. CDR1 and CDR2 (germline): SEHNR, FQNEAQ (reference sequence). CDR3: CASSSYPAGGVTDTQYF. The CDR3 coding sequence is TGTGCCAGCAGCTCCTACCCAGCAGGGGGTGTCACAGATACGCAGTATTTT.

At least ten counts were recorded for this clonotype. The chain recombines TRBV4-1 with TRBJ2-7, with 10 bases fitting TRBD2. Germline V gene lookup returns CDR1 MGHRA and CDR2 YSYEKL. V shed 2 bases, J shed 3 bases, and the junction held 13 bases outside the gene matches. The CDR3 is 18 residues long. Here the CDR3 reads CASSQLQSATSGVYEQYF. The CDR3 nucleotides read TGCGCCAGCAGCCAACTCCAATCCGCCACTAGCGGGGTCTACGAGCAGTACTTC.

The chain couples TRBV4-2 to TRBJ2-5; 9 bases match TRBD2. This CDR3 has 17 amino acids. The junction had 8 bases not matched to a gene; V was cut back by 2 bases and J by 1 base. CDR1 LGHNA and CDR2 YNFKEQ come from the germline V gene. In DNA, the CDR3 is TGTGCCAGCAGCCAAAGCCGGGGCGGGGGGGCCCAAGAGACCCAGTACTTC. It is translated as CASSQSRGGGAQETQYF.

This clonotype was seen more than once but under ten times. V usage is TRBV12-3 or TRBV12-4 and J usage is TRBJ1-1; no clear D gene. The CDR3 is made up of 12 amino acids. The V gene lost 3 bases and the J gene lost 4 bases, with 6 bases spanning the gap. The chain's CDR3 is CASSFGPTEAFF. The CDR3 bases are TGTGCCAGCAGTTTTGGGCCCACTGAAGCTTTCTTT.

At least ten counts were recorded for this clonotype. This chain links TRBV4-1 with TRBJ2-7, with a possible D match to TRBD1 (6 bases). CDR3 size: 15 residues. Germline V gene data show CDR1 as MGHRA and CDR2 as YSYEKL. Deletions cut 1 base from V and 3 bases from J, with 13 bases between. In nucleotides, the CDR3 is TGCGCCAGCAGCCAAGTTTGGGACACTCTCTACGAGCAGTACTTC. As protein: CASSQVWDTLYEQYF.

The sample holds a few counts of this clonotype. The chain couples TRBV14 to TRBJ2-1; 7 bases map to TRBD2. This CDR3 region has 15 residues. V lost 1 base and J lost 6; bases outside the gene matches: 6. The V gene's germline CDR1 is SGHDN and CDR2 FVKESK. In DNA, the CDR3 is TGTGCCAGCAGCCAAGTAGGAACGGGAGGCAATGAGCAGTTCTTC. Its protein is CASSQVGTGGNEQFF.

J is TRBJ1-2 and V is TRBV7-9; weak D call: TRBD1 (5 bases). The germline gives CDR1 SEHNR, CDR2 FQNEAQ (reference sequence). The CDR3 extends over 15 amino acids. Trimming removed 5 bases at V and 4 bases at J, with 17 bases between. CDR3 nucleotide sequence: TGTGCCAGCAGCAAAAGCGGGCTGACAGTCTATGGCTACACCTTC. It is translated as CASSKSGLTVYGYTF. The full variable domain, with the rest looked up from reference TRBV7-9 and TRBJ1-2, is DTGVSQNPRHKITKRGQNVTFRCDPISEHNRLYWYRQTLGQGPEFLTYFQNEAQLEKSRLLSDRFSAERPKGSFSTLEIQRTEQGDSAMYLCASSKSGLTVYGYTFGSGTRLTVV.

This clonotype was observed many times. The gene calls are TRBV20-1 and TRBJ2-7; perhaps TRBD2 as D (5 bases). Per the germline V gene, CDR1 is DFQATT and CDR2 is SNEGSKA (reference sequence). The CDR3 has 14 residues. The ends were cut back, 5 bases at V and 1 base at J, with 15 bases in the middle. DNA for the CDR3: TGCAGTGCTTCCCGGACTCCCGGGTCCTACGAGCAGTACTTC. It yields the protein CSASRTPGSYEQYF.

The gene calls are TRBV20-1 and TRBJ2-4, with D possibly matching TRBD2 (5 bases). This CDR3 contains 14 residues. Germline V gene lookup returns CDR1 DFQATT and CDR2 SNEGSKA (reference sequence). Trimming removed 1 base from V and 6 bases from J, with 13 bases in between. The CDR3 bases are TGCAGTGCTAGAGGGACTTCCGAGGGAAACATTCAGTACTTC. It encodes CSARGTSEGNIQYF.

This chain connects TRBV20-1 to TRBJ2-5, with TRBD2 matching over 8 bases. CDR3 length equals 14 residues. Germline V gives CDR1 DFQATT, CDR2 SNEGSKA (reference sequence). Unmatched junction bases numbered 17, after V lost 4 bases and J lost 13 bases. Here the CDR3 reads CSAIREGRIHERYF. In nucleotides, the CDR3 is TGCAGTGCTATTCGGGAGGGCCGAATACACGAGCGGTACTTC.

The CDR3 bases are TGTGCCAGCAGCCAAGATTGGGCAGCGCAGTACTTC. This translates into CASSQDWAAQYF. The chain combines TRBV4-2 with TRBJ2-7, with unresolved D. The germline V gene has CDR1 LGHNA and CDR2 YNFKEQ. The CDR3 has 12 amino acids. V dropped 0 bases and J dropped 9 bases, with 9 bases sitting between them.